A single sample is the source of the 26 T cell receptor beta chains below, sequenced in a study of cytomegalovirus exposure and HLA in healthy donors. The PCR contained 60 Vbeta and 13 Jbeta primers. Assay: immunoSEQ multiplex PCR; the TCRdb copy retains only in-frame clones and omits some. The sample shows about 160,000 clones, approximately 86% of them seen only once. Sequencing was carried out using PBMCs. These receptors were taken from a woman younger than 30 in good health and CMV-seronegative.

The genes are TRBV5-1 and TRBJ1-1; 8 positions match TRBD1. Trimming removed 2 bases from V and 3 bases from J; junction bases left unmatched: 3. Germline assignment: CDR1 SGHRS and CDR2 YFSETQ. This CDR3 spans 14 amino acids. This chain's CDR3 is CASSFYRGDTEAFF. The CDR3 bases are TGCGCCAGCAGCTTTTACAGGGGGGACACTGAAGCTTTCTTT.

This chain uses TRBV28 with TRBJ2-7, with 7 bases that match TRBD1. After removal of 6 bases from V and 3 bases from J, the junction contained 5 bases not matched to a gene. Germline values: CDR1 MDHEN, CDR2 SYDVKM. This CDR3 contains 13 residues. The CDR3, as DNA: TGTGCCAGCAGCAGTGGGACAGACTACGAGCAGTACTTC. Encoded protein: CASSSGTDYEQYF.

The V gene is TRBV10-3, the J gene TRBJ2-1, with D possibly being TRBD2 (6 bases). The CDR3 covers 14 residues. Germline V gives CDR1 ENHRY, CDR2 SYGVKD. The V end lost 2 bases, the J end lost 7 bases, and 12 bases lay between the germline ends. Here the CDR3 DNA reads TGTGCCATCAGTGAGGCCGACCGGGAGAATGAGCAGTTCTTC. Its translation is CAISEADRENEQFF.

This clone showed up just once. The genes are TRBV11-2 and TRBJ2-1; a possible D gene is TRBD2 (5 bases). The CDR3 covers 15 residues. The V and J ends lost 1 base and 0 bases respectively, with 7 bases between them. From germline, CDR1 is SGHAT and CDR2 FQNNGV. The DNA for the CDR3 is TGTGCCAGCAGCTTAGTGAGCGGCTCCTACAATGAGCAGTTCTTC. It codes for CASSLVSGSYNEQFF.

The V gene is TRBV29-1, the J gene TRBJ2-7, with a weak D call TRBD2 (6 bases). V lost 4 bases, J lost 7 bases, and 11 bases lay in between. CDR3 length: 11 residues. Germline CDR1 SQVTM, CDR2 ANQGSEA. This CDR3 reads CSVALAGEQYF. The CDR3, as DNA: TGCAGCGTTGCGCTGGCGGGGGAGCAGTACTTC.

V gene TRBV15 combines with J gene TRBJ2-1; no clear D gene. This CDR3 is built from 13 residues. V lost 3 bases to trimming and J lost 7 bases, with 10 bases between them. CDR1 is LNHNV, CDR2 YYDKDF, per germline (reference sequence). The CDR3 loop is CATSSRVDNEQFF. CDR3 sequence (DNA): TGTGCCACCAGCAGTAGAGTAGATAATGAGCAGTTCTTC. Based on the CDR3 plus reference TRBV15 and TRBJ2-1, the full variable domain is DAMVIQNPRYQVTQFGKPVTLSCSQTLNHNVMYWYQQKSSQAPKLLFHYYDKDFNNEADTPDNFQSRRPNTSFCFLDIRSPGLGDTAMYLCATSSRVDNEQFFGPGTRLTVL.

Here the CDR3 reads CASSLGHRSGANVLTF. CDR3 in DNA: TGTGCCAGCAGTCTAGGACACCGCTCTGGGGCCAACGTCCTGACTTTC. This chain uses TRBV27 with TRBJ2-6, with D possibly TRBD1 on 5 matching bases. Between the trimmed V and J ends, which lost 5 bases and 0 bases, there was a span of 11 bases. This CDR3 has 16 residues. Germline V lookup: CDR1 MNHEY, CDR2 SMNVEV (reference sequence).

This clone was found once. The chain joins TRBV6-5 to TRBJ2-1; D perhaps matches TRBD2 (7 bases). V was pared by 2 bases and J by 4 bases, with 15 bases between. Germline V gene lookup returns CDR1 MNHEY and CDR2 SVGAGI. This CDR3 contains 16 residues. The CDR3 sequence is CASSYTRGGVYNEQFF. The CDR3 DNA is TGTGCCAGCAGTTACACTCGAGGGGGGGTTTACAATGAGCAGTTCTTC.

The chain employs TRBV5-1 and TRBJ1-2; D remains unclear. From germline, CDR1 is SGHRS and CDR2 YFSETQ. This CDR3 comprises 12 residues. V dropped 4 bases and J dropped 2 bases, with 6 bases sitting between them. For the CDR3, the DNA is TGCGCCAGCAGCGGCACCAACTATGGCTACACCTTC. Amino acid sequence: CASSGTNYGYTF. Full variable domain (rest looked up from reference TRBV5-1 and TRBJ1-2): KAGVTQTPRYLIKTRGQQVTLSCSPISGHRSVSWYQQTPGQGLQFLFEYFSETQRNKGNFPGRFSGRQFSNSRSEMNVSTLELGDSALYLCASSGTNYGYTFGSGTRLTVV.

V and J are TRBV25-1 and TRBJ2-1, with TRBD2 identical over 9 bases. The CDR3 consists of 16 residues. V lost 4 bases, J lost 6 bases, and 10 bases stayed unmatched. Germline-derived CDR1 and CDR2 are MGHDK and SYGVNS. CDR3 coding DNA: TGTGCCAGCAGTGGACCTTCAGCGGGAGGCCGCAATGAGCAGTTCTTC. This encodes CASSGPSAGGRNEQFF.

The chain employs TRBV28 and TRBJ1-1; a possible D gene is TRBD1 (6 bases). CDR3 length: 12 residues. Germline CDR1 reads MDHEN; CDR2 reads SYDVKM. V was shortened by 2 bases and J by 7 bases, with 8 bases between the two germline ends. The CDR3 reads CASSLRTDEAFF. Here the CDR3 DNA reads TGTGCCAGCAGTTTACGGACAGATGAAGCTTTCTTT.

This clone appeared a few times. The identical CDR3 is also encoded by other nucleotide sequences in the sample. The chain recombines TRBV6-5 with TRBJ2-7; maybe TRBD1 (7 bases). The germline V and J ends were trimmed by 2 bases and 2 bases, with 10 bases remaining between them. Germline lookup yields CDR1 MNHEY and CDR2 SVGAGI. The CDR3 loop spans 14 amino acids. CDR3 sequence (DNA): TGTGCCAGCAGTTACCGCAGGGGGGCCTACGAGCAGTACTTC. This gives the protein CASSYRRGAYEQYF.

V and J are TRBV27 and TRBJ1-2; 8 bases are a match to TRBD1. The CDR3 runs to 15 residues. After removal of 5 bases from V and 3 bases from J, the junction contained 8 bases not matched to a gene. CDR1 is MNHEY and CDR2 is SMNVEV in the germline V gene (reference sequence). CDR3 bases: TGTGCCAGCAGTCTTGACAGGGGCCAAGACTATGGCTACACCTTC. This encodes CASSLDRGQDYGYTF.

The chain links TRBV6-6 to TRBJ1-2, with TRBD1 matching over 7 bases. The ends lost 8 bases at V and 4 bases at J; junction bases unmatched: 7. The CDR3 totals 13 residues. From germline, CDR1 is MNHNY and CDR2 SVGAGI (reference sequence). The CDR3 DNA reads TGTGCCAGCGCCGGGACAGAGACCTATGGCTACACCTTC. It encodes CASAGTETYGYTF.

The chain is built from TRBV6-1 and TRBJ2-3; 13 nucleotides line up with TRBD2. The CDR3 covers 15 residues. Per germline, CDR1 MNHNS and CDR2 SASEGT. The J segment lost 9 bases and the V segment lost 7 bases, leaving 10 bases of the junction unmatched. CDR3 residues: CASTISGTSGATQYF. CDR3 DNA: TGTGCCAGCACCATTTCCGGGACTAGCGGGGCCACGCAGTATTTT.

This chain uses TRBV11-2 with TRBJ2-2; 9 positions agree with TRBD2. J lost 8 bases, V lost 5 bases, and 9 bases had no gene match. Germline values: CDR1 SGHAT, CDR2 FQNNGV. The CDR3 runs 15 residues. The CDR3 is CASSGALAGWGELFF. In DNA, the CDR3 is TGTGCCAGCAGCGGGGCCCTAGCGGGGTGGGGGGAGCTGTTTTTT.

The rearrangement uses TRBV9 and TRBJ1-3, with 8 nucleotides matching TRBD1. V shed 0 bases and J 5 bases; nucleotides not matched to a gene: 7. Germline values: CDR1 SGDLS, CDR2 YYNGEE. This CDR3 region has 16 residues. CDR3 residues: CASSVATGGGRNTIYF. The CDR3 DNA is TGTGCCAGCAGCGTAGCTACAGGGGGGGGTCGAAACACCATATATTTT.

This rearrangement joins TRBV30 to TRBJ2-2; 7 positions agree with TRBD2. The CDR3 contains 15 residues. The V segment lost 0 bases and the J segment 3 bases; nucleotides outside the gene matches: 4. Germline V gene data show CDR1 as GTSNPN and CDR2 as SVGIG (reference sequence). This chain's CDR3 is CAWSVSSGDTGELFF. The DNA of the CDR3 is TGTGCCTGGAGTGTATCTAGCGGAGACACCGGGGAGCTGTTTTTT.

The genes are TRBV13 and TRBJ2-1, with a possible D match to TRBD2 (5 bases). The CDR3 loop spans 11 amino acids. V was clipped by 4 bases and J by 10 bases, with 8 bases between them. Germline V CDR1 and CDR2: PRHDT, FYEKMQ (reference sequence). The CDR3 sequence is CASSSSGEQFF. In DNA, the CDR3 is TGTGCCAGCAGCTCCTCGGGAGAGCAGTTCTTC.

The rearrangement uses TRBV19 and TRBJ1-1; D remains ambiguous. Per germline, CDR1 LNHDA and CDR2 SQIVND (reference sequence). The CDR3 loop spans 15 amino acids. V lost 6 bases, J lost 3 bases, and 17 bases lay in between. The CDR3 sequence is CASSFSESGHTEAFF. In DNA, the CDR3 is TGTGCCAGTAGCTTTTCAGAGTCTGGGCACACTGAAGCTTTCTTT.

The CDR3 reads CASSTTGGMFTEAFF. The DNA of the CDR3 is TGTGCCAGTAGTACCACAGGGGGAATGTTCACTGAAGCTTTCTTT. The J gene is TRBJ1-1, the V gene TRBV19; 8 bases match TRBD1. With V trimmed by 4 bases and J by 4 bases, 8 bases remained unmatched. CDR3 length: 15 residues. Germline-derived CDR1 and CDR2 are LNHDA and SQIVND (reference sequence).

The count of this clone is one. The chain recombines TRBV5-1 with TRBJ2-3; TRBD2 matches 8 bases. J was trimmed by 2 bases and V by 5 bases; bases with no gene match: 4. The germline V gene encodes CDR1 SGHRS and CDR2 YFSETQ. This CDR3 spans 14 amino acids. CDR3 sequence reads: CASSPGGYTDTQYF. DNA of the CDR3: TGCGCCAGCAGTCCGGGGGGGTACACAGATACGCAGTATTTT.

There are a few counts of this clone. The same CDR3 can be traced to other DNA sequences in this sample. The CDR3 sequence is CASSEDEAVQPQHF. In DNA form, the CDR3 reads TGTGCCAGCAGTGAAGATGAGGCGGTTCAGCCCCAGCATTTT. The chain carries TRBV6-1 and TRBJ1-5; D not certain. The CDR3 covers 14 residues. Germline V gene data show CDR1 as MNHNS and CDR2 as SASEGT. V was cut by 1 base and J by 6 bases, with 10 bases left in between.

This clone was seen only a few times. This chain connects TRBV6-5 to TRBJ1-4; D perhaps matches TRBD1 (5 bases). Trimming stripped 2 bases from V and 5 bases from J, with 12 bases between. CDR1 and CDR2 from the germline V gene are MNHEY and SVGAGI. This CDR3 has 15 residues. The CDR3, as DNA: TGTGCCAGCAGTTACCGGCAGGGAAGGAATGAAAAACTGTTTTTT. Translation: CASSYRQGRNEKLFF.

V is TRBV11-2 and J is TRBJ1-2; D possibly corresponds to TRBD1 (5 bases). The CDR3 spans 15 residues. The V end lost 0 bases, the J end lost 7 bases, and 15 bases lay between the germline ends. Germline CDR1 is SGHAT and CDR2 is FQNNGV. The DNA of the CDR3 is TGTGCCAGCAGCTTAGATCCCCAGGGTGGCTCTGGCTACACCTTC. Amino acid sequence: CASSLDPQGGSGYTF. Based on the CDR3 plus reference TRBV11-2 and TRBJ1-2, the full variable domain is EAGVAQSPRYKIIEKRQSVAFWCNPISGHATLYWYQQILGQGPKLLIQFQNNGVVDDSQLPKDRFSAERLKGVDSTLKIQPAKLEDSAVYLCASSLDPQGGSGYTFGSGTRLTVV.

This CDR3 is CAWSWGRNTEAFF. The CDR3 DNA reads as TGTGCCTGGAGTTGGGGGCGGAACACTGAAGCTTTCTTT. The chain combines TRBV30 with TRBJ1-1; TRBD1 is a possible D gene (6 bases). The CDR3 length is 13 residues. V was clipped by 2 bases and J by 1 base, with 8 bases between them. Germline V gene lookup returns CDR1 GTSNPN and CDR2 SVGIG (reference sequence).